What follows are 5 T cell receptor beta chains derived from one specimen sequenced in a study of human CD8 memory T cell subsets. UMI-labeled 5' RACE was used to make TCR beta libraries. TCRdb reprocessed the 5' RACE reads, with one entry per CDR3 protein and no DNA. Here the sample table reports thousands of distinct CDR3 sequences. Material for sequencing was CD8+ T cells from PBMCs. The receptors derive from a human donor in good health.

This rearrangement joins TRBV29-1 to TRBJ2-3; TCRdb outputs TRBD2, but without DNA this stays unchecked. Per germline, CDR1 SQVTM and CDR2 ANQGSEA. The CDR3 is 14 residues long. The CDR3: CSVEGLGSTDTQYF.

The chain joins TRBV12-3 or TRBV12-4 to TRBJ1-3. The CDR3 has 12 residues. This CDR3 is CASSTATGPIYF.

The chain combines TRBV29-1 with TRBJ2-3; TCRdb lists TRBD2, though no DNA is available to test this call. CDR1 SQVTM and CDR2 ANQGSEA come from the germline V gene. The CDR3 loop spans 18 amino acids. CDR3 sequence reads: CSVEGSREEVGSTDTQYF.

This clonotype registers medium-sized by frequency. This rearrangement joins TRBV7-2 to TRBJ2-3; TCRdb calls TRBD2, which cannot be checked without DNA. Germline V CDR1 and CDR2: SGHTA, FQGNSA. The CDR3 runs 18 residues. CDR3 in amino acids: CASSLTTPSASSTDTQYF.

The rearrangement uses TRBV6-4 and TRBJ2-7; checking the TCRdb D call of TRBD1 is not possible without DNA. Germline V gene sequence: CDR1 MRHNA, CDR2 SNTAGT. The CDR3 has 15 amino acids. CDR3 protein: CASPPWGQCYYEQYF.